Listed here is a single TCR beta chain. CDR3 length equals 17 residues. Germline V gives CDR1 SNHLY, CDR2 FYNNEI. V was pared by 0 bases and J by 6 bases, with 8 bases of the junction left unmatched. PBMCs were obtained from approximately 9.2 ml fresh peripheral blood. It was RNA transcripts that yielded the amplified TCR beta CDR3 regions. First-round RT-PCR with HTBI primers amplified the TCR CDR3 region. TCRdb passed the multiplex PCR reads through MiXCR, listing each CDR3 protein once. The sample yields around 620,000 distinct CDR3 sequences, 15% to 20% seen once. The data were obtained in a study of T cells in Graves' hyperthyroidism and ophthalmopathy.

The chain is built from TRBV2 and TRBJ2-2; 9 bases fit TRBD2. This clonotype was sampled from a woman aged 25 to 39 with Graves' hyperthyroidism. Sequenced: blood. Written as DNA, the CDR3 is TGTGCCAGCAGTGAAGCGGTGGCTAGCGGGGTGCCCGGGGAGCTGTTTTTT. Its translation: CASSEAVASGVPGELFF.